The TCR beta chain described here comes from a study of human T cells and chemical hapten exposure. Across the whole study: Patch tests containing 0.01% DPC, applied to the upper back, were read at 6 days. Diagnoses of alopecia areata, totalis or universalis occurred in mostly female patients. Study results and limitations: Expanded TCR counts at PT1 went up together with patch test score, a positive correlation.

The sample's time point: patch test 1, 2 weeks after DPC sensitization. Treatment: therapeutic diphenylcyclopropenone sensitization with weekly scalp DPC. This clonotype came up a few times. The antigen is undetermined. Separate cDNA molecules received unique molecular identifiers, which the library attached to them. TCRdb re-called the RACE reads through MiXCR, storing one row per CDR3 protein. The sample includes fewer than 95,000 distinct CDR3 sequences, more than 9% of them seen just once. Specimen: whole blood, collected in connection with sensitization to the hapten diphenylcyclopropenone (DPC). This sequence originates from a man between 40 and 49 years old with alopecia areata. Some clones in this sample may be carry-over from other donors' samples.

The CDR3 coding sequence is TGCAGCGTGGGGTCAGGGTTATACGAGCAGTACTTC. Its protein product is CSVGSGLYEQYF. The V and J genes are TRBV29-1 and TRBJ2-7, with TRBD1 as a possible D gene (5 bases). Germline V gene data show CDR1 as SQVTM and CDR2 as ANQGSEA. CDR3 length: 12 amino acids. The V end lost 6 bases, the J end lost 4 bases, and 13 bases lay between the germline ends.